The T cell receptor (beta chain) under discussion was sequenced for a study of glioma-infiltrating T cells. The study, taken as a whole, reports: Non-neoplastic patients had below-expected tissue-blood divergence, while all gliomas exceeded expectation.

Using RNA template, CDR3s of TCR alpha and beta were amplified with iRepertoire arm-PCR. One-step reverse transcription and amplification started from around 100-400 ng of tissue mRNA or PBMC total RNA. TCRdb passed the multiplex PCR reads through MiXCR, listing each CDR3 protein once. This sample carries tens of thousands of distinct CDR3 sequences, about 37% of them seen once, and the ten largest clones take 35% to 45%. Trimming left V 4 bases short and J 4 bases short, with 11 bases between. The length of the CDR3 is 15 residues. The germline V gene has CDR1 MDHEN and CDR2 SYDVKM. On this clonotype: As yet, its antigen is unknown.

The rearrangement links TRBV28 to TRBJ2-6; D not resolved. The origin of this receptor is a human donor with low-grade glioma or glioblastoma, undergoing nonglioma brain surgery, or in good health (not recorded which). Sample: glioma tissue, nonneoplastic brain tissue, or PBMCs (not recorded which). The CDR3 spells CASSYNLPGANVLTF. The CDR3 nucleotides are TGTGCCAGCAGTTACAACTTGCCGGGGGCCAACGTCCTGACTTTC. Using reference TRBV28 and TRBJ2-6 for the parts outside the CDR3, the full variable domain is DVKVTQSSRYLVKRTGEKVFLECVQDMDHENMFWYRQDPGLGLRLIYFSYDVKMKEKGDIPEGYSVSREKKERFSLILESASTNQTSMYLCASSYNLPGANVLTFGAGSRLTVL.